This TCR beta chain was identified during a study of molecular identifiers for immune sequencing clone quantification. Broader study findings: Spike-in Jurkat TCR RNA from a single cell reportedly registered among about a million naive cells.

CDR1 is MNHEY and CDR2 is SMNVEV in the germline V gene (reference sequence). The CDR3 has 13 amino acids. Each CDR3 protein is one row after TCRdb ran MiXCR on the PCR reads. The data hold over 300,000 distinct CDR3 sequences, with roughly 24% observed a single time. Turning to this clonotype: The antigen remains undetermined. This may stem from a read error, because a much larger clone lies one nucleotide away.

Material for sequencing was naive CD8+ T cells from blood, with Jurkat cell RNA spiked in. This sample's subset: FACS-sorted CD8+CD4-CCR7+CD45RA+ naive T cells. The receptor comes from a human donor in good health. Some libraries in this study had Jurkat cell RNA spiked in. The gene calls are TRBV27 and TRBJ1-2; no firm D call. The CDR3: CASSFLPPYGYAF. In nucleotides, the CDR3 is TGTGCCAGCAGTTTCTTACCACCCTATGGCTACGCCTTC.